This T cell receptor beta chain was captured in a study of OX40 agonist ivuxolimab in advanced cancers. Study-wide background: At 0.01 to 10 mg/kg, ivuxolimab was administered intravenously to patients every 2 weeks.

Assay used: immunoSEQ multiplex PCR; TCRdb lists only in-frame clones, some missing. Among around 43,000 clones, around nine tenths were seen once, and the ten largest hold around 10%. The germline V gene has CDR1 SEHNR and CDR2 FQNEAQ (reference sequence). The CDR3 is 17 amino acids. The V gene end was trimmed by 0 bases and the J gene end by 4 bases; junction bases not matched to a gene: 9. V and J are TRBV7-9 and TRBJ1-2; 9 bases align to TRBD1. The sample here was CD4+ or CD8+ T cells sorted from blood, taken in a trial of the OX40 agonist ivuxolimab. The sequence came from an adult with an advanced solid tumor such as melanoma, head and neck, liver or kidney cancer. Written as DNA, the CDR3 is TGTGCCAGCAGCTTAGCTAAACAGGGGGCCGTGGGCTATGGCTACACCTTC. Translated: CASSLAKQGAVGYGYTF.